A selection of T cell receptor beta chains follows, all from one sample in a study of blood T cells in healthy people across ages. TCRdb re-called the 5' RACE reads with MiXCR, one entry per CDR3 protein. The sample consists of hundreds of thousands of distinct CDR3 sequences, roughly 50% of them appearing once. The sample consisted of blood. These receptors were taken from a woman between 55 and 75 years old in good health. CDR3s include the opening cysteine and the closing phenylalanine or tryptophan. A D gene is named only where the DNA matches it firmly. The size entry is marked missing in some rows and otherwise reads once, few, many or a size class.

V gene: TRBV3-1; J gene: TRBJ2-7; D gene: .; clone size: .; CDR3 protein: CASSPLWEVSSYEQYF; CDR3 DNA: .
V gene: TRBV5-6; J gene: TRBJ2-1; D gene: .; clone size: .; CDR3 protein: CASSLKYVYNEQFF; CDR3 DNA: TGTGCCAGCAGCTTGAAGTATGTCTACAATGAGCAGTTCTTC
V gene: TRBV15; J gene: TRBJ1-2; D gene: .; clone size: .; CDR3 protein: CAASTSGVPYGYTF; CDR3 DNA: TGTGCCGCCAGCACTTCGGGGGTCCCCTATGGCTACACCTTC
V gene: TRBV12-3/TRBV12-4; J gene: TRBJ2-4; D gene: TRBD2; clone size: few; CDR3 protein: CASSSSGSHIQYF; CDR3 DNA: TGTGCCAGCAGTTCTAGCGGGAGCCACATTCAGTACTTC
V gene: TRBV6-1; J gene: TRBJ2-3; D gene: .; clone size: .; CDR3 protein: CASSEDDTRGTQYF; CDR3 DNA: TGTGCCAGCAGTGAAGACGACACCCGGGGTACGCAGTATTTT
V gene: TRBV27; J gene: TRBJ2-2; D gene: TRBD2; clone size: .; CDR3 protein: CASSRTSGRVAGELFF; CDR3 DNA: TGTGCCAGCAGCCGGACTAGCGGGAGAGTCGCCGGGGAGCTGTTTTTT
V gene: TRBV4-3; J gene: TRBJ2-1; D gene: .; clone size: .; CDR3 protein: CASSQEEETYNEQFF; CDR3 DNA: TGCGCCAGCAGCCAAGAAGAGGAGACCTACAATGAGCAGTTCTTC
V gene: TRBV20-1; J gene: TRBJ2-7; D gene: TRBD2; clone size: few; CDR3 protein: CSASPWGGGTYEQYF; CDR3 DNA: TGCAGTGCTAGTCCTTGGGGGGGTGGGACCTACGAGCAGTACTTC
V gene: TRBV4-2; J gene: TRBJ1-2; D gene: TRBD1; clone size: .; CDR3 protein: CASSQDLGTGGYGYTF; CDR3 DNA: TGTGCCAGCAGCCAAGATCTCGGGACAGGGGGCTATGGCTACACCTTC
V gene: TRBV7-6; J gene: TRBJ1-2; D gene: .; clone size: few; CDR3 protein: CASSLAQGYSSGYTF; CDR3 DNA: TGTGCCAGCAGCTTAGCGCAAGGGTATAGCAGTGGCTACACCTTC
V gene: TRBV15; J gene: TRBJ2-7; D gene: .; clone size: .; CDR3 protein: CATSRVRASEQYF; CDR3 DNA: TGTGCCACCAGCAGAGTGCGGGCTTCCGAGCAGTACTTC
V gene: TRBV10-3; J gene: TRBJ2-1; D gene: TRBD2; clone size: many; CDR3 protein: CAISEEDGRANEQFF; CDR3 DNA: TGTGCCATCAGTGAGGAGGACGGGAGGGCCAATGAGCAGTTCTTC
V gene: TRBV12-3/TRBV12-4; J gene: TRBJ2-1; D gene: TRBD1; clone size: .; CDR3 protein: CASSPRSGQDGYEQFF; CDR3 DNA: TGTGCCAGCAGTCCAAGGTCGGGACAGGATGGGTATGAGCAGTTCTTC
V gene: TRBV15; J gene: TRBJ1-2; D gene: .; clone size: once; CDR3 protein: CATSRGGNYGYTF; CDR3 DNA: TGTGCCACCAGCAGAGGAGGGAACTATGGCTACACCTTC
V gene: TRBV5-1; J gene: TRBJ2-3; D gene: .; clone size: .; CDR3 protein: CASSLETEKDTQYF; CDR3 DNA: TGCGCCAGCAGCTTGGAAACGGAGAAGGATACGCAGTATTTT
V gene: TRBV25-1; J gene: TRBJ2-1; D gene: TRBD2; clone size: .; CDR3 protein: CASSKPIAGGLFYNEEFF; CDR3 DNA: TGTGCCAGCTCAAAACCTATAGCGGGGGGTCTGTTCTACAATGAGGAGTTCTTC
V gene: TRBV9; J gene: TRBJ2-3; D gene: TRBD2; clone size: few; CDR3 protein: CASSVVTSDPTDTQYF; CDR3 DNA: TGTGCCAGCAGCGTAGTGACTAGCGATCCAACAGATACGCAGTATTTT
V gene: TRBV20-1; J gene: TRBJ2-7; D gene: TRBD2; clone size: few; CDR3 protein: CSATAGGPYEQYF; CDR3 DNA: TGCAGTGCTACCGCGGGGGGGCCCTACGAGCAGTACTTC
V gene: TRBV5-1; J gene: TRBJ2-3; D gene: TRBD2; clone size: .; CDR3 protein: CASSLLIAGDTDTQYF; CDR3 DNA: TGCGCCAGCAGCTTGTTGATAGCGGGAGATACAGATACGCAGTATTTT
V gene: TRBV29-1; J gene: TRBJ2-5; D gene: .; clone size: few; CDR3 protein: CSVEGQEETQYF; CDR3 DNA: TGCAGCGTTGAAGGACAGGAAGAGACCCAGTACTTC
V gene: TRBV29-1; J gene: TRBJ1-1; D gene: TRBD1; clone size: .; CDR3 protein: CSSGQGGSGVAEAFF; CDR3 DNA: TGCAGCTCGGGACAGGGGGGATCGGGGGTCGCTGAAGCTTTCTTT
V gene: TRBV20-1; J gene: TRBJ2-7; D gene: .; clone size: .; CDR3 protein: CSAREEGSPYNEQYF; CDR3 DNA: TGCAGTGCTAGAGAAGAAGGGTCCCCCTACAATGAGCAGTACTTC
V gene: TRBV7-2; J gene: TRBJ1-4; D gene: .; clone size: .; CDR3 protein: CASSDGGAFGNEKLFF; CDR3 DNA: TGTGCCAGCAGCGACGGCGGGGCCTTCGGTAATGAAAAACTGTTTTTT
V gene: TRBV11-3; J gene: TRBJ2-3; D gene: .; clone size: few; CDR3 protein: CASSLDPGDTQYF; CDR3 DNA: TGTGCCAGCAGCTTAGATCCCGGGGATACGCAGTATTTT
V gene: TRBV2; J gene: TRBJ2-5; D gene: TRBD1; clone size: .; CDR3 protein: CASTPGGMSETQYF; CDR3 DNA: TGTGCCAGCACCCCAGGGGGCATGAGCGAGACCCAGTACTTC
V gene: TRBV4-3; J gene: TRBJ2-5; D gene: TRBD2; clone size: many; CDR3 protein: CASSLYLAGGETQYF; CDR3 DNA: TGCGCCAGCAGCCTCTATCTAGCGGGAGGAGAGACCCAGTACTTC
V gene: TRBV29-1; J gene: TRBJ2-1; D gene: .; clone size: few; CDR3 protein: CSVDKSLGEQFF; CDR3 DNA: TGCAGCGTTGACAAGAGTTTGGGTGAGCAGTTCTTC
V gene: TRBV29-1; J gene: TRBJ2-2; D gene: TRBD2; clone size: few; CDR3 protein: CTREGNTGELFF; CDR3 DNA: TGCACTCGGGAGGGAAACACCGGGGAGCTGTTTTTT
V gene: TRBV29-1; J gene: TRBJ2-5; D gene: .; clone size: few; CDR3 protein: CSVGWGQGPQETQYF; CDR3 DNA: TGCAGCGTTGGTTGGGGGCAGGGTCCCCAAGAGACCCAGTACTTC
V gene: TRBV28; J gene: TRBJ2-2; D gene: .; clone size: .; CDR3 protein: CASSFGTGELFF; CDR3 DNA: TGTGCCAGCAGTTTCGGCACCGGGGAGCTGTTTTTT
V gene: TRBV28; J gene: TRBJ2-3; D gene: TRBD1; clone size: .; CDR3 protein: CASSTRTGGKDTQYF; CDR3 DNA: TGTGCCAGCAGTACTCGGACAGGGGGCAAAGATACGCAGTATTTT
V gene: TRBV7-7; J gene: TRBJ2-3; D gene: .; clone size: .; CDR3 protein: CASSLGPGQSTDTQYF; CDR3 DNA: TGTGCTAGCAGCTTGGGGCCAGGGCAAAGCACAGATACGCAGTATTTT
V gene: TRBV5-1; J gene: TRBJ2-7; D gene: TRBD2; clone size: .; CDR3 protein: CASSFPSGGGEQYF; CDR3 DNA: TGCGCCAGCAGCTTTCCTAGCGGAGGAGGGGAGCAGTACTTC
V gene: TRBV7-2; J gene: TRBJ2-3; D gene: .; clone size: few; CDR3 protein: CASSLGLAVDTQYF; CDR3 DNA: TGTGCCAGCAGCTTAGGCTTAGCGGTAGATACGCAGTATTTT
V gene: TRBV10-3; J gene: TRBJ1-4; D gene: TRBD1; clone size: .; CDR3 protein: CAISAGTGIGTNEKLFF; CDR3 DNA: TGTGCCATCAGCGCAGGGACAGGGATTGGGACTAATGAAAAACTGTTTTTT
V gene: TRBV5-1; J gene: TRBJ1-2; D gene: .; clone size: .; CDR3 protein: CASSLAGRTYGYTF; CDR3 DNA: TGCGCCAGCAGCTTGGCGGGACGGACCTATGGCTACACCTTC
V gene: TRBV6-2/TRBV6-3; J gene: TRBJ2-1; D gene: .; clone size: .; CDR3 protein: CASRSAAWTYNEQFF; CDR3 DNA: TGTGCCAGTAGAAGCGCGGCGTGGACCTACAATGAGCAGTTCTTC
V gene: TRBV24-1; J gene: TRBJ1-2; D gene: .; clone size: few; CDR3 protein: CATSGSTGNYGYTF; CDR3 DNA: TGTGCCACCAGTGGCTCGACGGGAAACTATGGCTACACCTTC
V gene: TRBV24-1; J gene: TRBJ2-4; D gene: .; clone size: .; CDR3 protein: CATSEPGAGKNIQYF; CDR3 DNA: TGTGCCACCAGTGAACCGGGGGCTGGCAAAAACATTCAGTACTTC
V gene: TRBV5-1; J gene: TRBJ1-2; D gene: TRBD1; clone size: .; CDR3 protein: CASSYWGQNYGYTF; CDR3 DNA: TGCGCCAGCAGCTACTGGGGACAGAACTATGGCTACACCTTC
V gene: TRBV7-2; J gene: TRBJ2-7; D gene: TRBD1; clone size: few; CDR3 protein: CASSLEYRGEQYF; CDR3 DNA: TGTGCCAGCAGCTTAGAGTACAGGGGCGAGCAGTACTTC
V gene: TRBV2; J gene: TRBJ2-1; D gene: .; clone size: few; CDR3 protein: CASSDVGGGYNEQFF; CDR3 DNA: TGTGCCAGCAGTGATGTGGGAGGTGGCTACAATGAGCAGTTCTTC
V gene: TRBV5-1; J gene: TRBJ2-2; D gene: .; clone size: .; CDR3 protein: CASSLVGSYTGELFF; CDR3 DNA: TGCGCCAGCAGCTTGGTAGGGAGCTACACCGGGGAGCTGTTTTTT
V gene: TRBV2; J gene: TRBJ1-2; D gene: .; clone size: .; CDR3 protein: CASSVDIGYGYTF; CDR3 DNA: TGTGCCAGCAGCGTGGACATAGGCTATGGCTACACCTTC
V gene: TRBV18; J gene: TRBJ2-5; D gene: .; clone size: many; CDR3 protein: CASSPPEVQETQYF; CDR3 DNA: TGTGCCAGCTCACCACCGGAGGTTCAAGAGACCCAGTACTTC
V gene: TRBV20-1; J gene: TRBJ1-1; D gene: .; clone size: .; CDR3 protein: CSAMLRTEAFF; CDR3 DNA: TGCAGTGCTATGTTGAGGACTGAAGCTTTCTTT
V gene: TRBV3-1; J gene: TRBJ1-6; D gene: .; clone size: .; CDR3 protein: CASSQGLRSYNSPLHF; CDR3 DNA: TGTGCCAGCAGCCAAGGGCTACGTTCCTATAATTCACCCCTCCACTTT
V gene: TRBV18; J gene: TRBJ1-6; D gene: .; clone size: few; CDR3 protein: CASSLDSGANSPLHF; CDR3 DNA: TGTGCCAGCTCACTGGATTCAGGGGCGAATTCACCCCTCCACTTT
V gene: TRBV5-1; J gene: TRBJ2-3; D gene: TRBD1; clone size: .; CDR3 protein: CASGPGQNTDTQYF; CDR3 DNA: TGCGCCAGCGGCCCGGGACAGAACACAGATACGCAGTATTTT
V gene: TRBV5-5; J gene: TRBJ1-2; D gene: .; clone size: .; CDR3 protein: CASSLAADYGYTF; CDR3 DNA: TGTGCCAGCAGCTTGGCGGCCGACTATGGCTACACCTTC
V gene: TRBV6-1; J gene: TRBJ2-1; D gene: TRBD1; clone size: .; CDR3 protein: CASSEEGQGSDEQFF; CDR3 DNA: TGTGCCAGCAGTGAAGAGGGACAGGGGAGTGATGAGCAGTTCTTC
V gene: TRBV29-1; J gene: TRBJ1-1; D gene: .; clone size: few; CDR3 protein: CSVGVFGGKGNTEAFF; CDR3 DNA: TGCAGCGTCGGGGTGTTCGGGGGTAAGGGGAACACTGAAGCTTTCTTT
V gene: TRBV9; J gene: TRBJ1-2; D gene: .; clone size: many; CDR3 protein: CASSLDGSRGYGYTF; CDR3 DNA: TGTGCCAGCAGTTTAGACGGGTCAAGGGGTTATGGCTACACCTTC
V gene: TRBV20-1; J gene: TRBJ2-1; D gene: .; clone size: .; CDR3 protein: CSASRGIVGSHNEQFF; CDR3 DNA: TGCAGTGCTTCCCGCGGTATTGTGGGCAGTCACAATGAGCAGTTCTTC
V gene: TRBV3-1; J gene: TRBJ2-3; D gene: .; clone size: few; CDR3 protein: CASSLGWGSTSTDTQYF; CDR3 DNA: TGTGCCAGCAGCCTCGGGTGGGGAAGCACTAGCACAGATACGCAGTATTTT